The clone carrying this TCR beta chain was counted ten times or more. Its target is not known. Profiling of TCR beta VDJ combinations and CDR3 sequences used genomic DNA as template. MiXCR was run by TCRdb on the reads, yielding one entry per CDR3 protein. The sample contains 350,000 to 450,000 distinct CDR3 sequences, 65% to 80% of which appear only once. The sample belongs to a study of CD8+CD57+ T cells in acquired aplastic anemia. For the study at large: Reads per healthy sample averaged roughly 10 million (CD4+) and 11 million to 14 million (CD8+).

General study findings and limits: The CD8+ Simpson's diversity of patients and controls was not significantly different. Patients shared approximately 30 CD8+ CDR3 sequences with controls.

This CDR3 spans 14 amino acids. After removal of 4 bases from V and 8 bases from J, the junction contained 7 bases not matched to a gene. CDR1 SGHRS and CDR2 YFSETQ come from the germline V gene. The chain couples TRBV5-1 to TRBJ1-4; 8 bases are shared with TRBD1. The origin of this receptor is a human donor in good health, serving as a control. The sequenced sample was sorted CD4+, CD8+, or CD8+CD57+ T cells (not recorded which) from PBMCs. CDR3 nucleotide sequence: TGCGCCAGCAGCGTGGACAGGGAGGGCGAAAAACTGTTTTTT. Encoded protein: CASSVDREGEKLFF.